This T cell receptor beta chain originates from a study of cytomegalovirus exposure and HLA in healthy donors. Study-wide results and caveats: The study flagged 150 to 200 TCR beta chains as cytomegalovirus-associated. For cytomegalovirus status, the classifier reportedly gave diagnoses with high specificity and sensitivity. When the data were analyzed later, several of the most significant clusters appeared to be linked to common viral pathogens.

It was with 60 Vbeta and 13 Jbeta primers that the PCR ran. The repertoire was sequenced with immunoSEQ multiplex PCR; TCRdb's copy has only in-frame clones and lacks some. Among 97,000 or so clones listed, around 70% were seen once. Details on this clone: Its specificity is not known. One end of the junction fails to match germline, which may point to a read error.

Germline loops: CDR1 SSHAT, CDR2 FNYEAQ (reference sequence). The CDR3 is 14 residues long. This TCR came from a man aged 45-60 years in good health and CMV-seronegative. V usage is TRBV7-7 and J usage is TRBJ2-3, with a tentative D call TRBD2 (6 bases). Sequencing used PBMCs. The CDR3 DNA is TGTGCTAGCAGCTTCGGGGGAATCACAGATACGCAGTATTTT. This gives the protein CASSFGGITDTQYF.